This passage covers 9 T cell receptor beta chains from one sample sequenced in a study of Ad26.COV2.S vaccination and SARS-CoV-2 variants. TCRdb keeps only in-frame clones here, not all; method: immunoSEQ multiplex PCR. The sample has 320,000 or so clones, roughly 90% seen once. Treatment of the sample: around 19 received Ad26.COV2.S at low or high dose, single or two shots; about 5 received placebo; per-sample allocation not given. Repertoires come from day 63 after the first vaccine or placebo injection. Sequencing was performed on peripheral blood, taken in a trial of Ad26.COV2.S vaccine versus placebo. These receptor sequences come from a person aged 18 to 65 who received the Ad26.COV2.S COVID-19 vaccine or a placebo.

The chain links TRBV30 to TRBJ2-1; possibly TRBD2 for D (5 bases). In germline, CDR1 is GTSNPN, CDR2 SVGIG (reference sequence). Deletions cut 1 base from V and 3 bases from J, with 7 bases between. The CDR3 consists of 13 residues. CDR3 nucleotide sequence: TGTGCCTGGAGTGGGACTGGCTACAATGAGCAGTTCTTC. It codes for CAWSGTGYNEQFF.

The rearrangement links TRBV4-1 to TRBJ1-1; D is possibly TRBD1 (5 bases). Germline CDR1 is MGHRA and CDR2 is YSYEKL. Trimming pared 3 bases from V and 0 bases from J, leaving 14 bases between. The CDR3 has 16 residues. CDR3 residues: CASSHLRQTLNTEAFF. The DNA of the CDR3 is TGCGCCAGCAGCCACCTCAGACAGACCCTGAACACTGAAGCTTTCTTT.

The V call is TRBV4-1, the J call TRBJ2-3; TRBD2 agrees at 13 bases. The germline V gene has CDR1 MGHRA and CDR2 YSYEKL. CDR3 length: 17 amino acids. V was pared by 2 bases and J by 3 bases, with 5 bases of the junction left unmatched. CDR3 sequence: CASSQPTSGRGTDTQYF. The CDR3 DNA is TGCGCCAGCAGCCAACCCACTAGCGGGAGGGGAACAGATACGCAGTATTTT.

This clone came up once. CDR3 coding DNA: TGCGCCAGCAGCCAAGTAGGGGCGGACTCATATGGCTACACCTTC. Translating it yields CASSQVGADSYGYTF. The chain combines TRBV4-1 with TRBJ1-2, with D possibly matching TRBD1 (5 bases). The CDR3 is 15 residues long. From germline, CDR1 is MGHRA and CDR2 YSYEKL. The V and J ends lost 1 base and 5 bases respectively, with 14 bases between them.

The gene calls are TRBV19 and TRBJ1-5; no definite D call. V gave up 0 bases and J gave up 7 bases, with 4 bases separating them. CDR1 LNHDA and CDR2 SQIVND come from the germline V gene (reference sequence). The length of the CDR3 is 12 residues. CDR3 amino acids: CASSIDAQPQHF. As DNA, the CDR3 is TGTGCCAGTAGTATAGATGCCCAGCCCCAGCATTTT.

The chain couples TRBV4-3 to TRBJ1-1; D remains unclear. Trimming cost V 0 bases and J 3 bases, with 11 bases left between them. CDR3 size: 15 residues. Looked up from germline, CDR1 is LGHNA and CDR2 is YSLEER. The CDR3 reads CASSQELGIDTEAFF. CDR3 in DNA: TGCGCCAGCAGCCAAGAGTTAGGGATTGACACTGAAGCTTTCTTT.

This rearrangement joins TRBV7-6 to TRBJ1-1, with 9 positions matching TRBD1. The germline CDR1 and CDR2 sequences are SGHVS and FNYEAQ. The CDR3 consists of 15 residues. The V and J ends lost 5 bases and 5 bases, in that order; junction bases with no gene match: 9. Written as DNA, the CDR3 is TGTGCCAGCAGCCGCCGGGACAGGGAAAAAACTGAAGCTTTCTTT. Protein product: CASSRRDREKTEAFF.

J is TRBJ2-3 and V is TRBV7-9, with a possible D match to TRBD2 (6 bases). Germline CDR1 and CDR2: SEHNR and FQNEAQ (reference sequence). The CDR3 loop spans 13 amino acids. Deletions cut 2 bases from V and 4 bases from J, with 7 bases between. DNA for the CDR3: TGTGCCAGCAGCTTACGGGAGTCAGATACGCAGTATTTT. Amino acids: CASSLRESDTQYF.

This chain links TRBV6-5 with TRBJ1-1; possible D gene TRBD1, 5 bases. Germline CDR1 MNHEY, CDR2 SVGAGI. The CDR3 sequence is 14 residues long. V lost 5 bases, J lost 2 bases, and 12 bases lay in between. The CDR3 DNA reads as TGTGCCAGCAGTCCTGGACAAGTCAACACTGAAGCTTTCTTT. Its translation: CASSPGQVNTEAFF.